The 17 T cell receptor beta chains below come from one sample, sequenced in a study of blood T cell repertoires in COVID-19. Only in-frame clones appear in the TCRdb table, and some are missing; sequencing was by immunoSEQ multiplex PCR. The table has fewer than 40,000 clones, about 82% seen once; the top ten hold about 40%. Sequences were obtained from peripheral blood. All receptors derive from an elderly man with active or convalescent COVID-19.

The chain carries TRBV2 and TRBJ1-2, with a possible D match to TRBD1 (6 bases). This CDR3 is 15 amino acids long. The V end was cut by 1 base, the J end by 8 bases, with 17 bases between. Per the germline V gene, CDR1 is SNHLY and CDR2 is FYNNEI. This CDR3 is CASSEVLGAIRGYTF. In DNA, the CDR3 is TGTGCCAGCAGTGAAGTTTTGGGGGCTATAAGGGGCTACACCTTC.

This clone was detected a few times. This chain links TRBV29-1 with TRBJ2-1; D perhaps matches TRBD2 (6 bases). This CDR3 comprises 16 residues. In germline, CDR1 is SQVTM, CDR2 ANQGSEA. Trimming took 6 bases from V and 0 from J, leaving 18 bases between them. As DNA, the CDR3 is TGCAGCGTCCTGGTCGGGGACGGGGGCTCCTACAATGAGCAGTTCTTC. Its translation is CSVLVGDGGSYNEQFF.

The DNA of the CDR3 is TGTGCCAGCAGTACTGAGGCCGAGTACGAGCAGTACTTC. Translation gives CASSTEAEYEQYF. The J gene is TRBJ2-7, the V gene TRBV6-6, with D unclear. V was trimmed by 5 bases and J by 4 bases, leaving 12 bases between them. There are 13 residues in the CDR3. CDR1 is MNHNY, CDR2 SVGAGI, per germline (reference sequence).

V gene TRBV20-1 combines with J gene TRBJ2-3; TRBD1 matches at 7 bases. The CDR3 extends over 11 amino acids. In germline, CDR1 is DFQATT, CDR2 SNEGSKA (reference sequence). V lost 5 bases, J lost 9 bases, and 5 bases stayed unmatched. The CDR3 bases are TGCAGTGCTTCGGACAGGACGACGCAGTATTTT. Amino acid sequence: CSASDRTTQYF.

The CDR3 nucleotides read TGTGCCAGCAGTTCACTCCCACTAGCGATCGATGAGCAGTTCTTC. As protein: CASSSLPLAIDEQFF. The chain is built from TRBV7-3 and TRBJ2-1; 7 positions match TRBD2. CDR1 is SGHTA, CDR2 FQGTGA, per germline. After removal of 6 bases from V and 8 bases from J, the junction contained 13 bases not matched to a gene. The CDR3 sequence is 15 residues long.

J is TRBJ2-7 and V is TRBV2, with D possibly matching TRBD2 (5 bases). Germline CDR1 and CDR2: SNHLY and FYNNEI. Trimming removed 3 bases at V and 3 bases at J, with 9 bases between. The CDR3 sequence is 13 residues long. CDR3 in DNA: TGTGCCAGCAGTGAGAGGACTGTCTACGAGCAGTACTTC. This encodes CASSERTVYEQYF. The whole variable domain, filled in from reference TRBV2 and TRBJ2-7, reads EPEVTQTPSHQVTQMGQEVILRCVPISNHLYFYWYRQILGQKVEFLVSFYNNEISEKSEIFDDQFSVERPDGSNFTLKIRSTKLEDSAMYFCASSERTVYEQYFGPGTRLTVT.

The J gene is TRBJ1-1, the V gene TRBV28, with D unclear. Germline values: CDR1 MDHEN, CDR2 SYDVKM. The V end was cut by 10 bases, the J end by 3 bases, with 9 bases between. This CDR3 comprises 11 residues. CDR3 in DNA: TGTGCCATAAGACGGGACACTGAAGCTTTCTTT. Amino acid sequence: CAIRRDTEAFF.

V is TRBV10-3 and J is TRBJ1-1; D gene unclear. Germline CDR1 and CDR2: ENHRY and SYGVKD. This CDR3 has 13 residues. The germline V and J ends were trimmed by 2 bases and 3 bases, with 7 bases remaining between them. The CDR3 loop reads CAISEEEDTEAFF. The CDR3, as DNA: TGTGCCATCAGTGAGGAAGAGGACACTGAAGCTTTCTTT.

The rearrangement links TRBV5-4 to TRBJ2-7; D remains ambiguous. Germline V gives CDR1 SGHNT, CDR2 YYREEE (reference sequence). With 4 bases removed from V and 0 bases from J, the gap between germline ends came to 11 bases. This CDR3 comprises 14 residues. The CDR3 is CASSPSLISYEQYF. The CDR3 nucleotides read TGTGCCAGCAGCCCGAGTCTGATCTCCTACGAGCAGTACTTC.

The V and J genes are TRBV21-1 and TRBJ2-7; the D call in the table, TRBD1, was not verified against the DNA. TRBV21-1 is labeled a pseudogene. The CDR3 length is 14 residues. CDR3 region: CASRGTGKAYEQYF. For the CDR3, the DNA is TGTGCCAGCAGGGGGACAGGGAAAGCCTACGAGCAGTACTTC.

This chain links TRBV5-4 with TRBJ2-5; D possibly corresponds to TRBD1 (6 bases). CDR1 is SGHNT, CDR2 YYREEE, per germline (reference sequence). The CDR3 is 13 amino acids. Trimming took off 8 bases at V and 9 bases at J, with 20 bases between the two ends. CDR3 sequence (DNA): TGTGCCAGAAGGACAGCAAAAATCGGGTCCCAGTACTTC. Its translation: CARRTAKIGSQYF.

V is TRBV30 and J is TRBJ2-5; 10 nucleotides agree with TRBD2. This CDR3 contains 17 residues. Germline CDR1 is GTSNPN and CDR2 is SVGIG (reference sequence). Trimming cost V 1 base and J 4 bases; bases outside gene matches: 12. The CDR3 region has the DNA TGTGCCTGGAGTGAAGGAAGCGGGAGGGGGTTAGGAGAGACCCAGTACTTC. The encoded protein is CAWSEGSGRGLGETQYF.

This clone was counted only a few times. The genes are TRBV5-4 and TRBJ2-2, with 10 nucleotides matching TRBD1. The germline CDR1 and CDR2 sequences are SGHNT and YYREEE (reference sequence). The CDR3 extends over 15 amino acids. The ends lost 4 bases at V and 5 bases at J; junction bases unmatched: 5. CDR3: CASSEGQGQTGELFF. CDR3 DNA: TGTGCCAGCAGCGAGGGACAGGGGCAAACCGGGGAGCTGTTTTTT.

This chain connects TRBV28 to TRBJ1-2; 12 nucleotides line up with TRBD1. This CDR3 region has 15 residues. From germline, CDR1 is MDHEN and CDR2 SYDVKM. V lost 5 bases, J lost 5 bases, and 6 bases stayed unmatched. CDR3 sequence: CASSQPGQGAYGYTF. In DNA form, the CDR3 reads TGTGCCAGCAGTCAGCCGGGACAGGGGGCTTATGGCTACACCTTC.

J is TRBJ1-2 and V is TRBV6-2 or TRBV6-3; unclear D gene. The V end lost 2 bases, the J end lost 3 bases, and 4 bases lay between the germline ends. Germline V gene data show CDR1 as MNHEY and CDR2 as SVGEGT. The CDR3 consists of 12 residues. This CDR3 is CASSYPDYGYTF. CDR3 DNA sequence: TGTGCCAGCAGTTACCCCGACTATGGCTACACCTTC.

The V gene is TRBV10-3, the J gene TRBJ2-1; 12 bases match TRBD1. Per the germline V gene, CDR1 is ENHRY and CDR2 is SYGVKD. The junction had 6 bases not matched to a gene; V was cut back by 2 bases and J by 7 bases. This CDR3 region has 16 residues. As DNA, the CDR3 is TGTGCCATCAGTGAGATGGGACAGGGGGCGAGAAATGAGCAGTTCTTC. Amino acid sequence: CAISEMGQGARNEQFF.

The chain joins TRBV7-2 to TRBJ1-2, with D unclear. The germline gives CDR1 SGHTA, CDR2 FQGNSA. V was shortened by 1 base and J by 4 bases, with 10 bases between the two germline ends. The CDR3 runs to 14 residues. The CDR3 DNA sequence: TGTGCCAGCAGCTTAGGAGGCACCTTCTATGGCTACACCTTC. It codes for CASSLGGTFYGYTF.